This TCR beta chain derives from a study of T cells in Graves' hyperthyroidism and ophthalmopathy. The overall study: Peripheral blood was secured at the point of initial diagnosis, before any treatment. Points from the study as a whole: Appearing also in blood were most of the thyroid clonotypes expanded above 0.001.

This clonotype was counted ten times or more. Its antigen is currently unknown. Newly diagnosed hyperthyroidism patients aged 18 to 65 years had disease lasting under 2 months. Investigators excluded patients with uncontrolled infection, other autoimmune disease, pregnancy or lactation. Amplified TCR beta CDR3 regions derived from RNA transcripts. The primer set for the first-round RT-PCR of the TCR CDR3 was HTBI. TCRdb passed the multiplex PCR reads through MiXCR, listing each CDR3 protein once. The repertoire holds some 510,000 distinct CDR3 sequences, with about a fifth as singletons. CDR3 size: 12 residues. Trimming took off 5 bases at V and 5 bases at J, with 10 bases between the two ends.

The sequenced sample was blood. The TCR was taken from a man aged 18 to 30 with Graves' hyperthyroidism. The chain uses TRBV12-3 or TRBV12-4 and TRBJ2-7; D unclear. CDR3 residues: CASSPPNHEQYF. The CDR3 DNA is TGTGCCAGCAGTCCCCCAAACCACGAGCAGTACTTC.